Listed here is a single TCR beta chain. Antigen unknown. The sample originates from a study of shared clonotypes between healthy human individuals. It was across several immunoSEQ plates that each subset's genomic DNA was evenly split. Method: immunoSEQ multiplex PCR; TCRdb's copy keeps in-frame clones and lacks some. The sample carries approximately 650,000 clones, about 95% recorded once. The naive CD8 population came from CD45RO-negative cells selected for CCR7, without terminally differentiated effector memory CD45RA+ cells. The study drew its donors from healthy HIV-negative adults without recent acute infections or vaccinations. The CDR3 contains 14 residues. Looked up from germline, CDR1 is SGHVS and CDR2 is FNYEAQ. Trimming removed 5 bases from V and 6 bases from J; junction bases left unmatched: 4. Study-level points and caveats: Rarefaction gave evidence that sorted-subset sequencing remained incomplete despite large depth. Blood was the sole source, and tissue repertoires probably differ.

Input material: naive CD8+ T cells sorted from blood. The clonotype originates from a woman in her twenties or thirties in good health. The chain uses TRBV7-6 and TRBJ2-7; 13 bases are shared with TRBD2. The CDR3 DNA reads TGTGCCAGCAGCCAGGGACTAGCGGGGATCGAGCAGTACTTC. Its protein is CASSQGLAGIEQYF.